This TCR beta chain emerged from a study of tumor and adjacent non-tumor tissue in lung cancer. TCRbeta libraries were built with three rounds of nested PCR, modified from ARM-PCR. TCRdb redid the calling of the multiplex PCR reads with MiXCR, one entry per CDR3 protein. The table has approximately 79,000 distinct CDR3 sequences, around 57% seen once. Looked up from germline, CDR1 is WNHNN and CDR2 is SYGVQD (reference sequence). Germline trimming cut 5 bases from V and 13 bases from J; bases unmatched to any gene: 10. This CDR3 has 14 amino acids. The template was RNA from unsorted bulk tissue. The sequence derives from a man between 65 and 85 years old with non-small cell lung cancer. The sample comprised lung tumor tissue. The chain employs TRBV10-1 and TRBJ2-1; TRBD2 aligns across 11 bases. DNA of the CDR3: TGCGCCAGCAGTTATAGCGGGAGGGAGGGTGATCAGTTCTTC. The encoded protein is CASSYSGREGDQFF.